These T cell receptor beta chains were read from a single sample in a study of T cell repertoires in cytomegalovirus infection. Using its own MiXCR run on the reads, TCRdb lists one record per CDR3 protein. Of some 450,000 distinct CDR3 sequences in the sample, about a third were seen once. Sequencing was done on a sample of PBMCs. These receptors were taken from a human donor in good health (CMV status not recorded). Some clones in this sample may be carry-over from other donors' samples. CDR3s leave out the opening cysteine and the closing phenylalanine or tryptophan. The D gene is left open where the match is weak. Not all rows give a size; the values are once, few, many and, for expanded clones, a class.

.,.,TRBJ2-6,TRBV7-3,ASSLVVAGANVLT
.,.,TRBJ2-3,TRBV20-1,SARLGRANPPDTQY
TRBD1,.,TRBJ1-1,TRBV12-3/TRBV12-4,ASIRGQLNTEAF
TRBD2,many,TRBJ2-7,TRBV7-2,ASSPLAGAGEQY
.,few,TRBJ1-2,TRBV14,ASSQFRNGYT
.,.,TRBJ1-5,TRBV2,ASSESFVAGPQH
.,.,TRBJ1-5,TRBV12-3/TRBV12-4,ASSLVDEGQPQH
.,.,TRBJ1-1,TRBV6-2/TRBV6-3,ASSARQNTEAF
.,.,TRBJ1-5,TRBV6-2/TRBV6-3,ASSFRARSGNQPQH
.,.,TRBJ1-5,TRBV6-1,ASSGSSYSNQPQH
.,.,TRBJ2-5,TRBV7-9,ASSPWGQTQY
TRBD1,.,TRBJ2-2,TRBV11-2,ASPINPQGANGELF
.,many,TRBJ1-2,TRBV12-3/TRBV12-4,ASLLGPSYGYT
TRBD1,few,TRBJ2-7,TRBV19,ASSQAAAGTGGSYEQY
.,.,TRBJ2-5,TRBV30,AWSVSGWETQY
.,many,TRBJ2-7,TRBV28,ASSLPLGTNSYEQY
.,few,TRBJ1-3,TRBV4-1,ASSQGGRRGSGNTIY
.,few,TRBJ1-1,TRBV19,ASTRGYAEGRTEAF
.,.,TRBJ1-5,TRBV6-2/TRBV6-3,ASSTGGSRRDQPQH
.,few,TRBJ2-5,TRBV27,ASSLRAGARTQY
TRBD1,.,TRBJ2-1,TRBV25-1,ASSEYRGDRALNEQF
.,.,TRBJ2-6,TRBV7-9,ASSLDRSGANVLT
.,.,TRBJ1-1,TRBV10-2,ASSEGFLAF
.,.,TRBJ2-1,TRBV7-3,ASSLMLSSYNEQF
.,.,TRBJ1-5,TRBV12-3/TRBV12-4,ASSLVEGPGQPQH